Below, one T cell receptor (beta chain) is given with its context. Germline V gene lookup returns CDR1 LGHDT and CDR2 YNNKEL (reference sequence). Trimming cost V 0 bases and J 6 bases, with 11 bases left between them. The CDR3 loop spans 15 amino acids. Here immunoSEQ multiplex PCR was the method, and the copy in TCRdb shows in-frame clones only, minus some. Here the sample spans 200,000 to 250,000 clones, roughly 90% being singletons. Participants were aged about 18 to 90 years, lived in some 23 US areas, and enrolled virtually. The data originate from a study of blood T cell repertoires in COVID-19. Turning to the study itself: Researchers got acute and convalescent COVID-19 samples from the United States, Italy and Spain. PBMCs, B-cell-depleted T cells, or T cells were the source of the cDNA or gDNA that made up the material.

The source of this sequence is a man younger than 35 with acute COVID-19. The chain recombines TRBV3-1 (or the pseudogene TRBV3-2) with TRBJ2-2, with D tentatively TRBD2 (6 bases). The material sequenced was PBMCs or T cells enriched from blood (not recorded which). The CDR3 loop is CASSQDGGIPGELFF. For the CDR3, the DNA is TGTGCCAGCAGCCAAGACGGGGGAATTCCCGGGGAGCTGTTTTTT.